This T cell receptor (beta chain) was recovered during a study of shared clonotypes between healthy human individuals. Study observations and caveats: Blood was the only sampled material, and tissue repertoires likely differ.

About this clone: Its antigen is still unknown.

A CD45RA-negative memory subset and a CD45RA+ naive subset were separated from the CD4+ cells. Sequenced by immunoSEQ multiplex PCR; TCRdb stores in-frame clones only, minus some. Among 780,000 or so clones listed, around 70% were seen once. Looked up from germline, CDR1 is SEHNR and CDR2 is FQNEAQ (reference sequence). The V end lost 0 bases, the J end lost 8 bases, and 13 bases lay between the germline ends. The CDR3 is made up of 15 amino acids. The receptor's source is a woman aged 25 to 39 in good health. This chain uses TRBV7-9 with TRBJ1-4, with a possible D match to TRBD1 (6 bases). Material for sequencing was memory CD4+ T cells sorted from blood. Subset here: CD45RA-negative fraction. In nucleotides, the CDR3 is TGTGCCAGCAGCTTAGCGGCAGGGGATAACGAAAAACTGTTTTTT. Translation: CASSLAAGDNEKLFF.